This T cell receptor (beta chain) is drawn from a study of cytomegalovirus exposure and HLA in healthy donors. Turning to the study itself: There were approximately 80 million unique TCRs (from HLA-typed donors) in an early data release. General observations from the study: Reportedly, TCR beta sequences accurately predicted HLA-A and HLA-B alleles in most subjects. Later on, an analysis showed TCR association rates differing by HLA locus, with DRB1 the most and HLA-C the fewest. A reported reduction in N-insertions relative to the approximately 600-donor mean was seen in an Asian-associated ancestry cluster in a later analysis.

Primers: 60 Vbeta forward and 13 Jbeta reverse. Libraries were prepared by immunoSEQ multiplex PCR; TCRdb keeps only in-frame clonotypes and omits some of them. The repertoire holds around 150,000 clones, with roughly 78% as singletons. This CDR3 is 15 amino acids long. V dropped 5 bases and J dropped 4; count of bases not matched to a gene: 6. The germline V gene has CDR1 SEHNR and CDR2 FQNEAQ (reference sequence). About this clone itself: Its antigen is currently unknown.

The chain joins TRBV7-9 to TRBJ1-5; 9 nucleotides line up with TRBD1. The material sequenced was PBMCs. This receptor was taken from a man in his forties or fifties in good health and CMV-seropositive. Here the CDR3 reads CASSPGQGGNQPQHF. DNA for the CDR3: TGTGCCAGCAGCCCGGGACAGGGAGGGAATCAGCCCCAGCATTTT.